The clone carrying this TCR beta chain has ten or more counts. Researchers tagged individual cDNA molecules with unique molecular identifiers. Using its own MiXCR run on the 5' RACE reads, TCRdb lists one record per CDR3 protein. The sample lists about 22,000 distinct CDR3 sequences, 4.7% occurring once. CDR3 length: 12 amino acids. With 7 bases removed from V and 9 bases from J, the gap between germline ends came to 16 bases. This record belongs to a study of early T cells in non-severe SARS-CoV-2 infection. The receptor was isolated from an adult who was a healthcare worker with PCR-confirmed SARS-CoV-2 infection or an uninfected control (not recorded which). The chain links TRBV12-3 or TRBV12-4 to TRBJ2-7; D ambiguous. Source material: whole blood. The CDR3 DNA reads TGTGCCAGCATGCCCCCTATAGGTGGGCAGTACTTC. Protein sequence: CASMPPIGGQYF.